Sequencing of this T cell receptor beta chain was carried out in a study of T cells after yellow fever vaccination (dated by TCRdb to the late 2010s). For the study in its entirety: Libraries from fractions with low cell numbers were prepared with the SMART-Seq v4 Ultra Low Input RNA kit. Blood was drawn at multiple timepoints before and after primary and secondary immunization, with bulk PBMC replicates and cell subsets isolated. To track T-cell clones before and after primary and booster YFV17D yellow fever vaccination, bulk TCR alpha and beta repertoires were sequenced longitudinally. Two healthy male donors made up the cohort, one aged 18 to 29 years and the other aged 30 to 40 years.

Study-level results and caveats: A small fraction of clonotypes appeared in both the CD4 and CD8 compartments, likely as a result of convergent recombination. After the booster, most clones that had expanded after primary vaccination were detected again (over 95% of CD4 and 70% to 90% of CD8), suggesting broad maintenance of memory. Because only a couple of donors were included in the study, the extent to which the findings can be generalized is limited. Compared with the primary T-cell response, the secondary T-cell response was weaker but faster, peaking on day 5 rather than day 15. Computational filtering was required because FACS-sorted repertoires could contain abundant contaminating clonotypes from the bulk population.

Sequencing was carried out with an Illumina NovaSeq 6000. Synthesis of TCR cDNA relied on 5'RACE template switching, a step that introduced a universal primer site along with unique molecular identifiers. cDNA synthesis was primed from both the TCR alpha and TCR beta constant segments. Library amplification used two PCR steps, and the second PCR step added sample barcodes and sequencing adapters. Sequencing of the libraries was done on either Illumina HiSeq 2500 (2x100 bp) or NovaSeq (2x150 bp). The published analysis was carried out like this. MIGEC was used to demultiplex reads and collapse the reads into UMI consensus sequences, and MiXCR was used for V(D)J alignment. Using edgeR on replicate PBMC samples, clonotypes were called vaccine-responding if FDR was below 0.01 and the log2 fold change was above 5 up to day 15. CD4 or CD8 identity was assigned to each bulk clonotype according to whether the clonotype was present at higher abundance in the sequenced CD4 repertoire or the sequenced CD8 repertoire. TCRdb took the public reads, trimmed them with fastp at Q25, ran MiXCR for clone calling and kept in-frame beta chains. Entries that share a CDR3 protein sequence are merged under the most common genes and DNA. None of the V and J calls come from the authors' own analysis; TCRdb made them. The sample yields 99,000 or so distinct CDR3 sequences; approximately 6.3% were counted once. The ten largest account for more than 40% of the sample.

This clonotype was recorded many times. It lacks a known antigen. No much larger clone is present one base from it, and per-base qualities are unavailable. Its CDR3 holds 15 amino acids, cysteine through phenylalanine. Just CDR3 DNA is preserved here, 45 bases in frame from base 1. CDR1 SEHNR and CDR2 FQNEAQ are derived from the germline V gene (reference sequence). Compared with germline, V lacks 5 bases and J lacks 1 base; bases without a gene match: 3. Explained via the paper, the treatment or condition label denotes: live attenuated yellow fever vaccine strain. A standard Ficoll-Paque protocol was used to isolate PBMCs from peripheral blood. CD4 and CD8 T-cell fractions were isolated with Dynabeads CD4 and CD8 positive selection kits. TriZol was used to extract RNA from bulk PBMCs, from CD4 and CD8 fractions, and from dextramer-positive and dextramer-negative fractions.

The sequences come from CD8+ T cells sorted from PBMCs, collected 10 days after the yellow fever booster vaccination. The chain was built from TRBV7-9 and TRBJ2-3; TRBD2 lines up with 10 middle nucleotides. The receptor was isolated from a young man who received the YFV17D yellow fever vaccine. The base sequence is TGTGCCAGCAGCGACGGACTAGCGGGCACAGATACGCAGTATTTT. The resulting protein is CASSDGLAGTDTQYF.